The 6 T cell receptor beta chains below come from one sample, sequenced in a study of cytomegalovirus exposure and HLA in healthy donors (dated by TCRdb to between 2016 and 2019). Receptor amplification or capture employed the immunoSEQ multiplex PCR assay. A mixture of 60 forward primers for TCR Vbeta segments and 13 reverse primers for TCR Jbeta segments was used in the multiplex PCR. The clones in this table, taken by TCRdb from immuneACCESS, are in-frame only. Not every clone is retained; where verified, under half of the shortfall comes from an unresolved V gene, and the cause of the rest is unknown. Here the sample has some 180,000 clones; under 80% occur a single time. The ten largest account for around 2.3% of the sample. Sample: PBMCs. These receptors were obtained from a woman between 25 and 40 years old in good health and CMV-seropositive.

V gene TRBV10-3 combines with J gene TRBJ1-2, with D uncertain. V was trimmed by 3 bases and J by 8 bases, leaving 19 bases between them. CDR1 ENHRY and CDR2 SYGVKD come from the germline V gene. This CDR3 is 15 amino acids long. The CDR3 loop is CAISESSQAPWGYTF. For the CDR3, the DNA is TGTGCCATCAGTGAATCGAGCCAGGCACCCTGGGGCTACACCTTC.

This clone was seen a handful of times. This rearrangement joins TRBV9 to TRBJ2-1; 9 nucleotides match TRBD1. Germline loops: CDR1 SGDLS, CDR2 YYNGEE. CDR3 size: 14 residues. V shed 3 bases, J shed 8 bases, and the junction held 6 bases outside the gene matches. The DNA of the CDR3 is TGTGCCAGCAGCGGGACAGGGGCGATTCATGAGCAGTTCTTC. It is translated as CASSGTGAIHEQFF.

The chain uses TRBV4-3 and TRBJ2-1; 7 bases line up with TRBD1. Unmatched junction bases numbered 6, after V lost 1 base and J lost 3 bases. CDR3 length: 16 residues. Looked up from germline, CDR1 is LGHNA and CDR2 is YSLEER. The CDR3 DNA follows: TGCGCCAGCAGCCAAGCCCTCGGGACAGTCTACAATGAGCAGTTCTTC. Translating gives CASSQALGTVYNEQFF.

This clone has a handful of counts. This rearrangement joins TRBV4-3 to TRBJ2-5; 10 bases match TRBD2. J was trimmed by 2 bases and V by 4 bases; bases with no gene match: 7. CDR3 length: 16 residues. Per the germline V gene, CDR1 is LGHNA and CDR2 is YSLEER. CDR3 nucleotide sequence: TGCGCCAGCAGCCTGCACCCGGGACTAGCGCAAGAGACCCAGTACTTC. Its translation is CASSLHPGLAQETQYF.

V and J are TRBV11-3 and TRBJ2-7; 8 bases are shared with TRBD1. This CDR3 has 13 amino acids. After removal of 3 bases from V and 5 bases from J, the junction contained 3 bases not matched to a gene. Germline V gene data show CDR1 as SGHNT and CDR2 as YENEEA. CDR3 amino acids: CASSLGQANEQYF. DNA for the CDR3: TGTGCCAGCAGCTTGGGACAGGCTAACGAGCAGTACTTC.

In this sample, this clone turned up once. This chain's CDR3 is CASSRRASGGSGDTQYF. The DNA of the CDR3 is TGTGCCAGCTCCCGGAGAGCTAGCGGGGGGTCTGGAGATACGCAGTATTTT. The chain uses TRBV18 and TRBJ2-3; 11 nucleotides line up with TRBD2. The germline CDR1 and CDR2 sequences are KGHSH and LQKENI. The CDR3 consists of 17 residues. V lost 6 bases to trimming and J lost 5 bases; unmatched junction nucleotides: 13.